This T cell receptor beta chain appears in the sequencing data of a study of a mutant IDH1 vaccine in newly diagnosed glioma. Study as a whole: An approximately 62% male, around 38% female split and a mean age of about 40 years characterized treated patients. Pretreatment consisted of radiotherapy, temozolomide, or both, with most receiving both.

Time point denoted: baseline, week 1 (first vaccination visit). Treatment: pre-vaccination baseline after standard-of-care therapy. Libraries were prepared by immunoSEQ multiplex PCR; TCRdb keeps only in-frame clonotypes and omits some of them. Among tens of thousands of clones listed, roughly 80% were seen once. This CDR3 contains 18 residues. Germline-derived CDR1 and CDR2 are MNHEY and SMNVEV (reference sequence). V was clipped by 3 bases and J by 2 bases; unmatched bases: 9. Whole-study results and caveats: Most patients, 90% to 95%, showed vaccine-induced immune responses.

Comments on this clone: What it recognizes is unknown.

The material sequenced was PBMCs, taken from a glioma patient treated with radiotherapy, temozolomide or both. This receptor was identified in a man between 25 and 39 years old with glioma. The chain uses TRBV27 and TRBJ2-7; TRBD2 aligns across 14 bases. The CDR3 loop is CASSLIGLAGGRTYEQYF. CDR3 DNA: TGTGCCAGCAGTTTGATCGGACTAGCGGGAGGTCGGACCTACGAGCAGTACTTC.